The next 17 T cell receptor beta chains were all read from a single sample in a study of blood T cell repertoires in COVID-19. Here immunoSEQ multiplex PCR was the method, and the copy in TCRdb shows in-frame clones only, minus some. Of around 22,000 clones detected, 85% to 90% appear once; the ten largest clones hold less than 30%. The sequencing sample was made of peripheral blood. These receptor sequences come from a human donor with active COVID-19. The donor label of this sample is uncertain.

The rearrangement links TRBV7-9 to TRBJ1-1; 12 nucleotides line up with TRBD1. J lost 1 base, V lost 5 bases, and 5 bases had no gene match. Per the germline V gene, CDR1 is SEHNR and CDR2 is FQNEAQ (reference sequence). This CDR3 is built from 16 residues. CDR3 sequence (DNA): TGTGCCAGCAGCAGGGACAGGGGGCTGGGGAACACTGAAGCTTTCTTT. This encodes CASSRDRGLGNTEAFF.

The CDR3 coding sequence is TGTGCCAGCAGCCAAGAGGGGGGTTTTGGCTACACCTTC. Amino acid sequence: CASSQEGGFGYTF. The J gene is TRBJ1-2, the V gene TRBV3-1 (or the pseudogene TRBV3-2); a possible D gene is TRBD1 (5 bases). The CDR3 spans 13 residues. V was clipped by 0 bases and J by 7 bases, with 9 bases between them. Per germline, CDR1 LGHDT and CDR2 YNNKEL (reference sequence).

This clone is medium-sized. The V gene is TRBV4-1, the J gene TRBJ2-3; weak D call: TRBD1 (6 bases). The CDR3 runs to 16 residues. Looked up from germline, CDR1 is MGHRA and CDR2 is YSYEKL. Trimming stripped 0 bases from V and 3 bases from J, with 13 bases between. The CDR3 DNA sequence: TGCGCCAGCAGCCAAGATGCTGGCAGGGGTACAGATACGCAGTATTTT. Translated, it gives CASSQDAGRGTDTQYF.

The chain employs TRBV19 and TRBJ2-3; a weak D match, TRBD2 (6 bases). Trimming took 3 bases from V and 5 from J, leaving 12 bases between them. This CDR3 is built from 14 residues. CDR1 is LNHDA, CDR2 SQIVND, per germline (reference sequence). The CDR3 DNA sequence: TGTGCCAGTAGTATGCCCATGGGGGGAGATACGCAGTATTTT. Amino acid sequence: CASSMPMGGDTQYF.

A single count supports this clone. The rearrangement joins TRBV7-9 to TRBJ2-2; 8 nucleotides agree with TRBD1. J lost 2 bases, V lost 11 bases, and 16 bases had no gene match. The germline CDR1 and CDR2 sequences are SEHNR and FQNEAQ (reference sequence). The CDR3 totals 17 residues. This CDR3 reads CAPTGRTGNINTGELFF. In nucleotides, the CDR3 is TGTGCCCCGACGGGACGGACAGGGAATATCAACACCGGGGAGCTGTTTTTT.

The chain has TRBV28 and TRBJ2-7, with 7 bases fitting TRBD2. The trim removed 2 bases at V and 4 bases at J, leaving 5 bases unmatched. The CDR3 runs 14 residues. CDR1 is MDHEN, CDR2 SYDVKM, per germline. The CDR3 reads CASSLGGSGYEQYF. The CDR3 DNA is TGTGCCAGCAGTTTAGGCGGGAGTGGGTACGAGCAGTACTTC.

This chain links TRBV4-1 with TRBJ1-1; TRBD1 might be the D (5 bases). V was clipped by 0 bases and J by 6 bases, with 17 bases between them. The CDR3 has 16 amino acids. Per the germline V gene, CDR1 is MGHRA and CDR2 is YSYEKL. The CDR3 sequence: CASSQDIGGVSAEAFF. The CDR3, as DNA: TGCGCCAGCAGCCAAGATATCGGAGGGGTGTCGGCTGAAGCTTTCTTT.

The DNA of the CDR3 is TGTGCCAGCAGTGACCGGGACAGGATCTCCTACGAGCAGTACTTC. It codes for CASSDRDRISYEQYF. This chain connects TRBV6-6 to TRBJ2-7; 8 nucleotides align to TRBD1. Trimming cost V 5 bases and J 0 bases; bases outside gene matches: 6. The CDR3 has 15 residues. Looked up from germline, CDR1 is MNHNY and CDR2 is SVGAGI (reference sequence).

CDR3 amino acids: CASSLVGGGTNNEQFF. The CDR3 DNA reads as TGTGCCAGCAGCTTGGTTGGCGGGGGTACTAACAATGAGCAGTTCTTC. This chain connects TRBV5-6 to TRBJ2-1; 7 bases align to TRBD2. After removal of 0 bases from V and 5 bases from J, the junction contained 8 bases not matched to a gene. This CDR3 spans 16 amino acids. Germline V gene data show CDR1 as SGHDT and CDR2 as YYEEEE.

The chain links TRBV9 to TRBJ2-7; 9 bases line up with TRBD1. The germline V gene has CDR1 SGDLS and CDR2 YYNGEE. V lost 0 bases to trimming and J lost 6 bases; unmatched junction nucleotides: 7. This CDR3 has 15 residues. CDR3 DNA: TGTGCCAGCAGCGTAGGTGGGACAGGGACTATCGAGCAGTACTTC. It codes for CASSVGGTGTIEQYF. Supplemented by reference TRBV9 and TRBJ2-7, the full variable domain reads DSGVTQTPKHLITATGQRVTLRCSPRSGDLSVYWYQQSLDQGLQFLIQYYNGEERAKGNILERFSAQQFPDLHSELNLSSLELGDSALYFCASSVGGTGTIEQYFGPGTRLTVT.

This chain joins TRBV5-4 and TRBJ1-3; D not certain. Trimming stripped 6 bases from V and 0 bases from J, with 7 bases between. The germline V gene encodes CDR1 SGHNT and CDR2 YYREEE (reference sequence). The CDR3 is 13 amino acids. CDR3 DNA sequence: TGTGCCAGCAAGACTCCCTCTGGAAACACCATATATTTT. It yields the protein CASKTPSGNTIYF.

The gene calls are TRBV30 and TRBJ2-7; D uncertain. There are 12 residues in the CDR3. Between the trimmed V and J ends, which lost 0 bases and 3 bases, there was a span of 6 bases. Germline assignment: CDR1 GTSNPN and CDR2 SVGIG (reference sequence). The CDR3 reads CAWSVISYEQYF. The DNA of the CDR3 is TGTGCCTGGAGTGTAATTAGCTACGAGCAGTACTTC.

The CDR3, as DNA: TGCAGTGCTAGGCCACGGACTGAAGCTTTCTTT. This codes for CSARPRTEAFF. This chain joins TRBV20-1 and TRBJ1-1; D uncertain. The CDR3 covers 11 residues. Trimming left V 3 bases short and J 5 bases short, with 7 bases between. Per the germline V gene, CDR1 is DFQATT and CDR2 is SNEGSKA (reference sequence).

This chain joins TRBV27 and TRBJ2-2; 11 bases map to TRBD2. CDR1 and CDR2 (germline): MNHEY, SMNVEV (reference sequence). The V gene end was trimmed by 0 bases and the J gene end by 6 bases; junction bases not matched to a gene: 6. The CDR3 runs 17 residues. DNA of the CDR3: TGTGCCAGCAGTTTATCTAGCGGGAGGGCCCTCCCCGGGGAGCTGTTTTTT. As protein: CASSLSSGRALPGELFF.

The chain joins TRBV24-1 to TRBJ2-7, with a possible D match to TRBD1 (6 bases). The CDR3 is 12 residues long. V dropped 9 bases and J dropped 0 bases, with 8 bases sitting between them. From germline, CDR1 is KGHDR and CDR2 SFDVKD. In nucleotides, the CDR3 is TGTGCCACCCGGGACACCTCCTACGAGCAGTACTTC. Protein sequence: CATRDTSYEQYF.

The V and J genes are TRBV13 and TRBJ2-1; possibly TRBD2 for D (6 bases). There are 15 residues in the CDR3. Trimming removed 3 bases at V and 6 bases at J, with 15 bases between. Germline V lookup: CDR1 PRHDT, CDR2 FYEKMQ (reference sequence). CDR3 region: CASSFGGRFPNEQFF. Here the CDR3 DNA reads TGTGCCAGCAGCTTCGGTGGGAGGTTCCCCAATGAGCAGTTCTTC. The variable domain in full, with the rest retrieved from reference TRBV13 and TRBJ2-1, is AAGVIQSPRHLIKEKRETATLKCYPIPRHDTVYWYQQGPGQDPQFLISFYEKMQSDKGSIPDRFSAQQFSDYHSELNMSSLELGDSALYFCASSFGGRFPNEQFFGPGTRLTVL.

The chain uses TRBV21-1 and TRBJ1-1. TRBV21-1 corresponds to a pseudogene. This CDR3 is 13 amino acids long. In DNA, the CDR3 is TGTGCCAGCAGCAAAGCAGCAAACACTGAAGCTTTCTTT. Amino acid sequence: CASSKAANTEAFF.